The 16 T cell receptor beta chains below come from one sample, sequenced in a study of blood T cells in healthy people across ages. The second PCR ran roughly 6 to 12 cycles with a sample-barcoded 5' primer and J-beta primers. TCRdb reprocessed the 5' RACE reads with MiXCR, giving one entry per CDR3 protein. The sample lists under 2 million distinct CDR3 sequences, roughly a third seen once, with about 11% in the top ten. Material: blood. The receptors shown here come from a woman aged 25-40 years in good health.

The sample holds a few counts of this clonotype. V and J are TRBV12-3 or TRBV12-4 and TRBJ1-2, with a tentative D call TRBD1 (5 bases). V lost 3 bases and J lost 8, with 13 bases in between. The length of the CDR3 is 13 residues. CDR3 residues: CASSLSGTEGYTF. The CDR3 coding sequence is TGTGCCAGCAGTTTGTCGGGGACCGAGGGCTACACCTTC.

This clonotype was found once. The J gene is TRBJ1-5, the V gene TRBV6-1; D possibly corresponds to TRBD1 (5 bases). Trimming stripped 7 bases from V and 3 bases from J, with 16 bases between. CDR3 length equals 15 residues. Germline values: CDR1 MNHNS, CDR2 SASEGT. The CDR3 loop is CASMVWQGPNQPQHF. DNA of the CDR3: TGTGCCAGCATGGTGTGGCAGGGACCCAATCAGCCCCAGCATTTT.

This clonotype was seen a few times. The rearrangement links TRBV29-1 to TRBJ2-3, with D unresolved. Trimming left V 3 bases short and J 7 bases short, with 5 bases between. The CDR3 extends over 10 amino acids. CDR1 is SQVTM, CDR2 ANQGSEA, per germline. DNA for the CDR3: TGCAGCGTTGATTCCTATACGCAGTATTTT. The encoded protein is CSVDSYTQYF.

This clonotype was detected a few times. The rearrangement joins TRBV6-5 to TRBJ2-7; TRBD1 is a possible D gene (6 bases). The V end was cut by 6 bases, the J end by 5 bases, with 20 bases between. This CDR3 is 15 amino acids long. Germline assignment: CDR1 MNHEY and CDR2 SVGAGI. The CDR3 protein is CASRQTGNLVDEQYF. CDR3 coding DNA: TGTGCCAGCAGACAAACAGGGAATTTGGTGGACGAGCAGTACTTC.

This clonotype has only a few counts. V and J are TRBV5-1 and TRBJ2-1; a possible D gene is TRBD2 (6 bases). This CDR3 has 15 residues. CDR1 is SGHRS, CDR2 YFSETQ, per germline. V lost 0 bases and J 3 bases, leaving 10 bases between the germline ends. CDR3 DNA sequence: TGCGCCAGCAGCTTGGAACCGGGGGACTACAATGAGCAGTTCTTC. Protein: CASSLEPGDYNEQFF.

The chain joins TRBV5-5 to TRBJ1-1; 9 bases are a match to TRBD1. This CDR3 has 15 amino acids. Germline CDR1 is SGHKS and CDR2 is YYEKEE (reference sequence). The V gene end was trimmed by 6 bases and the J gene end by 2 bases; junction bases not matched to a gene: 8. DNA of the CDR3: TGTGCCAGCAACGAGTTGGGACAGGGAAACACTGAAGCTTTCTTT. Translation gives CASNELGQGNTEAFF.

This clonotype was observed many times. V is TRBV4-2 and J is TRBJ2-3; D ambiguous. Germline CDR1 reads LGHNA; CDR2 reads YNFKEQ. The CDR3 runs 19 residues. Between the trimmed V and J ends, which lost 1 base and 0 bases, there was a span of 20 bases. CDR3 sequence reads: CASSQVMRRWTTSTDTQYF. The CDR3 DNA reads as TGTGCCAGCAGCCAAGTTATGCGACGGTGGACGACTAGCACAGATACGCAGTATTTT.

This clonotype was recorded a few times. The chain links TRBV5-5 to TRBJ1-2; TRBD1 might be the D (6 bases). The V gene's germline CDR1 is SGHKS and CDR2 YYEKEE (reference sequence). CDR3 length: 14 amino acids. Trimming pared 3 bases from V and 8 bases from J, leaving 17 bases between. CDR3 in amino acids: CASSSDRLIGGYTF. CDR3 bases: TGTGCCAGCAGCTCCGACAGGCTAATCGGAGGCTACACCTTC.

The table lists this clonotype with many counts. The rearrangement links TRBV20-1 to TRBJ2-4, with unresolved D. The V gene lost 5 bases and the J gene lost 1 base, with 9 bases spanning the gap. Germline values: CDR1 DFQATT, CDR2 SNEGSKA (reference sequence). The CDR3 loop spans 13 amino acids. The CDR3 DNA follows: TGCAGTGCTGCGCCTTTGGCCAAAAACATTCAGTACTTC. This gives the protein CSAAPLAKNIQYF.

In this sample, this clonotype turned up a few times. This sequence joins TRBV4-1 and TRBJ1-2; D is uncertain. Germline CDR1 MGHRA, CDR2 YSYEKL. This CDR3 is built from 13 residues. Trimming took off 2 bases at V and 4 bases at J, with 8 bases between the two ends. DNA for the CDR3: TGCGCCAGCAGCCAAAGTCCCGGCTATGGCTACACCTTC. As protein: CASSQSPGYGYTF.

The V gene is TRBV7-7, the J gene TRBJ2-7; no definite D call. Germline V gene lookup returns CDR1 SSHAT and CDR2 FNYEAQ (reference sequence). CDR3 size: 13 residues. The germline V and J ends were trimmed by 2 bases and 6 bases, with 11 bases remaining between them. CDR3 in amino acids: CASSLSRDVEQYF. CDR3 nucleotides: TGTGCCAGCAGCTTATCTAGGGATGTCGAGCAGTACTTC.

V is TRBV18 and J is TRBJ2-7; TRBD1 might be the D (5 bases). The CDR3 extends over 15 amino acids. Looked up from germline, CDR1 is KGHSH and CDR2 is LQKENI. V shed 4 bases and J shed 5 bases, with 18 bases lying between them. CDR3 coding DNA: TGTGCCAGCTCACTCCTCAGGGTAGGAGTCCACGAGCAGTACTTC. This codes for CASSLLRVGVHEQYF.

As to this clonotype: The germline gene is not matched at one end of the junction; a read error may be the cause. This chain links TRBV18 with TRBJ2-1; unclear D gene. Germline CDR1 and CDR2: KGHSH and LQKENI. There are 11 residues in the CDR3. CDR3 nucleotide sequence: TGTACCAGCTCACTTATTAATGAGCAGTTCTTC. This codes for CTSSLINEQFF.

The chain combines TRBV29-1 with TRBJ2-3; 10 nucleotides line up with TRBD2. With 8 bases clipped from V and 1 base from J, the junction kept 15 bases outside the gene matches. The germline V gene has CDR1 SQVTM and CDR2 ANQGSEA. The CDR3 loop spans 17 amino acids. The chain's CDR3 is CSTTLAGEEGGTDTQYF. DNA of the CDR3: TGCAGCACCACTCTAGCGGGGGAAGAAGGGGGCACAGATACGCAGTATTTT.

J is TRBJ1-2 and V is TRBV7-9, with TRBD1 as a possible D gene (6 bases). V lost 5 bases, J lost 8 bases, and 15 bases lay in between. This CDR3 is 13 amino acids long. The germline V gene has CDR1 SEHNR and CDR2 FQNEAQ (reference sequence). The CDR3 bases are TGTGCCAGCAGCCCAGGGGTTGAGCGAGGCTACACCTTC. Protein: CASSPGVERGYTF.

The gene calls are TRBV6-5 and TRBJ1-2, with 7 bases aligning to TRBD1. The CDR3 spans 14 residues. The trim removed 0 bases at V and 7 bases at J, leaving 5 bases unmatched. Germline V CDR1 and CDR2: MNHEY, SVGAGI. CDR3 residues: CASSYSRGRGGYTF. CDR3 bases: TGTGCCAGCAGTTACTCTAGGGGGCGAGGTGGCTACACCTTC.